The clone carrying this T cell receptor beta chain was detected only a few times. Its antigen is not identified. These data belong to a study of CD8 T cells in ankylosing spondylitis. Whole-study results and caveats: Relatively scarce in peripheral blood, disease-linked clones were CD8+.

TCRdb passed the 5' RACE reads through MiXCR, listing each CDR3 protein once. The sample yields 250,000 to 300,000 distinct CDR3 sequences, roughly 20% seen once. V was clipped by 7 bases and J by 4 bases, with 19 bases between them. This CDR3 has 15 amino acids. This clonotype originated in a male donor with ankylosing spondylitis or in good health (not recorded which). Sequencing was performed on blood, either unsorted or a sorted T cell fraction (not recorded which). The chain links TRBV12-3 or TRBV12-4 to TRBJ1-2, with D perhaps TRBD1 (6 bases). Written as DNA, the CDR3 is TGTGCCAGCACCCAACCTATAGGGGGTGGCTATGGCTACACCTTC. It translates to CASTQPIGGGYGYTF.